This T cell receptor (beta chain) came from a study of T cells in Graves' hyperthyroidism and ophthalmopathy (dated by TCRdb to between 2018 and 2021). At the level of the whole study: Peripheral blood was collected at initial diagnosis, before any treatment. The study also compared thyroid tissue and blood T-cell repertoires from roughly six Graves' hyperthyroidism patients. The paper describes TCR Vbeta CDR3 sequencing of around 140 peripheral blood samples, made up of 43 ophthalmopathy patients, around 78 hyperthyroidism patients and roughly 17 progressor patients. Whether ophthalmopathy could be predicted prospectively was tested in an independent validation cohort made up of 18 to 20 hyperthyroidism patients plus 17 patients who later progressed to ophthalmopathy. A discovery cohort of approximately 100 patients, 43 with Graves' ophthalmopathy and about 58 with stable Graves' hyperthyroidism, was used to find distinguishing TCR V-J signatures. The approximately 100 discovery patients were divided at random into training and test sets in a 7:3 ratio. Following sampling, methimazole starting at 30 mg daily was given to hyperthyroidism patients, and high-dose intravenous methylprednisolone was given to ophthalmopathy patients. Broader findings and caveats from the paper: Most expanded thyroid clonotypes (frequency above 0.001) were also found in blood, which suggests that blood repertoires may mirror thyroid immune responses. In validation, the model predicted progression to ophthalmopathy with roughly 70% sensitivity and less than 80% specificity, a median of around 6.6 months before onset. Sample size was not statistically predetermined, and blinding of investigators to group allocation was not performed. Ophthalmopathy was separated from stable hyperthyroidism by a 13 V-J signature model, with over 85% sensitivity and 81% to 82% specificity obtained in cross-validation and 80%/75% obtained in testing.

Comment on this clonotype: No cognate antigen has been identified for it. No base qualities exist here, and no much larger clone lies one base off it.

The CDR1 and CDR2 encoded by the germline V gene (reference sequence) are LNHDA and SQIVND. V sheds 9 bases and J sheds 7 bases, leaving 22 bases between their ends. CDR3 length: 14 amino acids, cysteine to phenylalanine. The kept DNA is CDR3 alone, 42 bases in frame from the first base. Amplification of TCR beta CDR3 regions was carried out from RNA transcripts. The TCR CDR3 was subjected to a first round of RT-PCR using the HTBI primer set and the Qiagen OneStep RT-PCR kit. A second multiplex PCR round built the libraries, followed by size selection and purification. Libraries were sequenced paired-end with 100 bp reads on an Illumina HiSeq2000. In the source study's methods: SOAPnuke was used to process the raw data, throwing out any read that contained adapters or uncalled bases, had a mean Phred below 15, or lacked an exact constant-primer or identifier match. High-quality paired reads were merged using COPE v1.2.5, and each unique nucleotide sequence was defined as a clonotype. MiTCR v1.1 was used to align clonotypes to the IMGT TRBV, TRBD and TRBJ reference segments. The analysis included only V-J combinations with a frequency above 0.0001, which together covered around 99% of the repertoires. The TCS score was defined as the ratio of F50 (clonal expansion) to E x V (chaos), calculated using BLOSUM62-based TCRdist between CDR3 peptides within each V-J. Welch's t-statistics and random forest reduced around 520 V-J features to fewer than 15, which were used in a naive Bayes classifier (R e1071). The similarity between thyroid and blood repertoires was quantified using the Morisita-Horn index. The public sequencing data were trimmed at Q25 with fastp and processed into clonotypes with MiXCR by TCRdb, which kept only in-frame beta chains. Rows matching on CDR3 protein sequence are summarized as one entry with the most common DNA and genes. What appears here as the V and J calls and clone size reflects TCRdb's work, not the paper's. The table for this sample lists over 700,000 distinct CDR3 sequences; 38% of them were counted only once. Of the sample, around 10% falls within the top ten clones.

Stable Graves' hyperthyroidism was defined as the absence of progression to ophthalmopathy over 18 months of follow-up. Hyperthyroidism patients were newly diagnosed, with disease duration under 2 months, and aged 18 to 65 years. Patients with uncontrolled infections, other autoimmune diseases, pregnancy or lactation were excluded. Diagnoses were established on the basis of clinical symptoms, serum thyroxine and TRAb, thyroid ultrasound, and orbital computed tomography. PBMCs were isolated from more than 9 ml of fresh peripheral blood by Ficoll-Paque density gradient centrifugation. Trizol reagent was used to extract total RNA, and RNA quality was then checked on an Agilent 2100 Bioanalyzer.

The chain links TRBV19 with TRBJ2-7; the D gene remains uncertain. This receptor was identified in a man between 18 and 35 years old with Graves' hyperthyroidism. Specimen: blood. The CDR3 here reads CASSTTGTAREQYF. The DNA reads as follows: TGTGCCAGCAGCACCACCGGAACAGCGCGGGAGCAGTACTTC.